This TCR beta chain was sequenced in a study of T-cell reconstitution after alpha-beta-depleted transplantation in children. This clonotype showed up many times. What it binds is not known. The germline V gene has CDR1 SQVTM and CDR2 ANQGSEA. Deletions cut 4 bases from V and 0 bases from J, with 4 bases between. CDR3 size: 12 residues. The library targeted TCRbeta and was prepared with unique molecular identifiers. MiXCR was run by TCRdb on the PCR reads, yielding one entry per CDR3 protein. The data show some 550,000 distinct CDR3 sequences, around 23% seen once. Study-wide results and limits: Recipient T cells and thymic progenitors that survived were the source of the high TCRbeta diversity seen at day 60 in some patients. Hyperexpanded clones declined; after one year, newly produced T cells mostly supplied diversity.

Sequenced material: PBMCs, mostly from graft donor cells, taken 360 days after TCRalphabeta/CD19-depleted stem cell transplant. The V gene is TRBV29-1, the J gene TRBJ2-4; D is unclear. This TCR was sampled from a boy in the first two years of life who had a stem cell transplant for acute myeloid leukemia, so the T cells may come from the graft donor. The CDR3 nucleotides read TGCAGCGTTGGAGTAGCCAAAAACATTCAGTACTTC. Amino acids: CSVGVAKNIQYF.